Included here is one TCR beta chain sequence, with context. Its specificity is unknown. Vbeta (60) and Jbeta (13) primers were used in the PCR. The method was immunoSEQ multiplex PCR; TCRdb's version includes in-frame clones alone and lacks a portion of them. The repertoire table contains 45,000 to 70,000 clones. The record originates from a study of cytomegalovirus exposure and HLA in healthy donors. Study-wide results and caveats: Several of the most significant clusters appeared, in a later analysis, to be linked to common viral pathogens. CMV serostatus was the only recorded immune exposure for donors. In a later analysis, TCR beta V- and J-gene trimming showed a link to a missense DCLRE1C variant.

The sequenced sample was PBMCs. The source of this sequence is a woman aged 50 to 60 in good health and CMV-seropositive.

CDR3 coding DNA: TGCGCCAGCAGCCCAGGGGGCAGGAGCCTAGGTTCACCCCTCCACTTT. It codes for CASSPGGRSLGSPLHF. The chain carries TRBV4-3 and TRBJ1-6; 8 bases map to TRBD1. V shed 4 bases and J 9 bases; nucleotides not matched to a gene: 11. The CDR3 is 16 residues long. Looked up from germline, CDR1 is LGHNA and CDR2 is YSLEER.